This T cell receptor beta chain emerged from a study of blood T cell repertoires in COVID-19. The overall study: The cDNA or gDNA used as material had been derived from T cells, B-cell-depleted T cells, or PBMCs.

In the source study's methods: The assay estimated nucleated cells by amplifying reference gene primers. Sequenced by immunoSEQ multiplex PCR; TCRdb stores in-frame clones only, minus some. That table supplies the V and J calls and clone size; D and trimming were determined from the DNA. The data show some 200,000 clones, 85% seen once. This CDR3 is built from 18 residues. CDR1 and CDR2 from the germline V gene are MNHNS and SASEGT. V lost 1 base and J lost 1, with 14 bases in between. The receptor was isolated from a man in his fifties who had recovered from COVID-19. The sequenced material came from peripheral blood. The chain uses TRBV6-1 and TRBJ2-6; possibly TRBD2 for D (5 bases). In DNA, the CDR3 is TGTGCCAGCAGTGAAGACCGGGGTAAGGGTTCTGGGGCCAACGTCCTGACTTTC. Amino acid sequence: CASSEDRGKGSGANVLTF.